The 24 T cell receptor beta chains listed next were all sequenced from one sample in a study of cytotoxic CD8 clonotypes in ibrutinib-treated CLL. Profiling relied on immunoSEQ multiplex PCR, and the TCRdb table lists in-frame clones only, not all of them. The sample has about 140,000 clones, approximately 90% seen once. The sample here was PBMCs, taken after 12 months of ibrutinib treatment. These receptors originate from a human donor with chronic lymphocytic leukemia.

On this clone: The sample contains more than one DNA sequence encoding this CDR3. The chain employs TRBV28 and TRBJ1-5; 11 positions match TRBD1. The V gene's germline CDR1 is MDHEN and CDR2 SYDVKM. The CDR3 extends over 14 amino acids. Trimming removed 5 bases from V and 5 bases from J; junction bases left unmatched: 2. In DNA form, the CDR3 reads TGTGCCAGCAGTCCGGGACAGGGGGATCAGCCCCAGCATTTT. It yields the protein CASSPGQGDQPQHF.

The rearrangement links TRBV2 to TRBJ1-1, with D possibly being TRBD1 (6 bases). CDR1 and CDR2 from the germline V gene are SNHLY and FYNNEI. V was clipped by 9 bases and J by 6 bases, with 23 bases between them. The length of the CDR3 is 15 residues. CDR3 DNA sequence: TGTGCCAGTTTTAGTCTTGTGACAGGAGGGTCTGAAGCTTTCTTT. Translating it yields CASFSLVTGGSEAFF.

This sequence joins TRBV19 and TRBJ1-2; the D gene is possibly TRBD1 (5 bases). This CDR3 region has 12 residues. Germline assignment: CDR1 LNHDA and CDR2 SQIVND (reference sequence). Trimming pared 5 bases from V and 6 bases from J, leaving 10 bases between. The CDR3 nucleotides read TGTGCCAGTAGTGAGAGGGGCGATGGCTACACCTTC. This translates into CASSERGDGYTF. Using reference TRBV19 and TRBJ1-2 for the parts outside the CDR3, the full variable domain is DGGITQSPKYLFRKEGQNVTLSCEQNLNHDAMYWYRQDPGQGLRLIYYSQIVNDFQKGDIAEGYSVSREKKESFPLTVTSAQKNPTAFYLCASSERGDGYTFGSGTRLTVV.

This clone appeared once. The genes are TRBV7-2 and TRBJ2-5; D tentatively reads TRBD1 or TRBD2 (6 bases each). V was trimmed by 4 bases and J by 4 bases, leaving 13 bases between them. CDR1 is SGHTA, CDR2 FQGNSA, per germline. This CDR3 is built from 14 residues. In nucleotides, the CDR3 is TGTGCCAGCAGCTCCTCGGGGGCTCGAGAGACCCAGTACTTC. Its protein is CASSSSGARETQYF.

This clone appeared a single time. This chain joins TRBV11-2 and TRBJ2-5, with a weak D call TRBD1 (5 bases). This CDR3 comprises 15 residues. V lost 4 bases to trimming and J lost 2 bases, with 14 bases between them. Germline-derived CDR1 and CDR2 are SGHAT and FQNNGV. The DNA for the CDR3 is TGTGCCAGCAGCTCGTGGGGCGGCTATCAAGAGACCCAGTACTTC. The encoded protein is CASSSWGGYQETQYF.

The chain is built from TRBV27 and TRBJ2-5; 10 bases match TRBD1. The CDR3 totals 14 residues. J lost 2 bases, V lost 4 bases, and 1 base had no gene match. Germline values: CDR1 MNHEY, CDR2 SMNVEV (reference sequence). The CDR3 protein is CASSWTGGQETQYF. The CDR3 region has the DNA TGTGCCAGCAGTTGGACAGGGGGACAAGAGACCCAGTACTTC.

J is TRBJ1-2 and V is TRBV29-1; 9 bases agree with TRBD1. V lost 5 bases and J lost 8; bases outside the gene matches: 21. This CDR3 has 17 residues. Germline V gene data show CDR1 as SQVTM and CDR2 as ANQGSEA. In nucleotides, the CDR3 is TGCAGCGTTTACCCACTTACCGGGACAGGGATTCGAGAGGGCTACACCTTC. This codes for CSVYPLTGTGIREGYTF. Looking up the rest from reference TRBV29-1 and TRBJ1-2 gives the full variable domain: SAVISQKPSRDICQRGTSLTIQCQVDSQVTMMFWYRQQPGQSLTLIATANQGSEATYESGFVIDKFPISRPNLTFSTLTVSNMSPEDSSIYLCSVYPLTGTGIREGYTFGSGTRLTVV.

The chain has TRBV6-6 and TRBJ1-1; D is possibly TRBD1 (6 bases). The germline gives CDR1 MNHNY, CDR2 SVGAGI (reference sequence). V was cut by 2 bases and J by 6 bases, with 16 bases left in between. CDR3 length: 15 residues. The CDR3 DNA reads as TGTGCCAGCAGTTACCCTCCCACAGGGAAGTCTGAAGCTTTCTTT. Translating it yields CASSYPPTGKSEAFF.

The chain combines TRBV5-6 with TRBJ1-4, with TRBD1 as a possible D gene (6 bases). The V and J ends lost 0 bases and 8 bases respectively, with 8 bases between them. CDR3 size: 13 residues. Germline values: CDR1 SGHDT, CDR2 YYEEEE. The CDR3: CASSLGRGEKLFF. The CDR3 coding sequence is TGTGCCAGCAGCTTGGGCAGGGGAGAAAAACTGTTTTTT.

The chain has TRBV6-5 and TRBJ2-1; D may be TRBD2 (6 bases). V lost 7 bases and J 16 bases, leaving 23 bases between the germline ends. This CDR3 is built from 13 residues. From germline, CDR1 is MNHEY and CDR2 SVGAGI. CDR3 bases: TGTGCCAGCACACCGAGGAGGGACCATCCTTCTTTCTTC. This codes for CASTPRRDHPSFF.

The genes are TRBV4-3 and TRBJ1-1, with D possibly matching TRBD1 (5 bases). Deletions cut 2 bases from V and 0 bases from J, with 7 bases between. Germline V gene sequence: CDR1 LGHNA, CDR2 YSLEER. The CDR3 consists of 14 residues. The CDR3 protein is CASSQWGMNTEAFF. The CDR3 DNA sequence: TGCGCCAGCAGCCAATGGGGGATGAACACTGAAGCTTTCTTT.

V usage is TRBV10-3 and J usage is TRBJ2-3, with D unclear. In germline, CDR1 is ENHRY, CDR2 SYGVKD. The CDR3 has 13 residues. V gave up 11 bases and J gave up 2 bases, with 14 bases separating them. CDR3 bases: TGTGCCGCCCTGGCGGATAACACAGATACGCAGTATTTT. Its translation: CAALADNTDTQYF.

V gene TRBV9 combines with J gene TRBJ2-3, with a tentative D call TRBD2 (7 bases). CDR1 and CDR2 (germline): SGDLS, YYNGEE. CDR3 length: 16 amino acids. V gave up 4 bases and J gave up 6 bases, with 21 bases separating them. Here the CDR3 DNA reads TGTGCCAGCAGCATCACAGGGAGGGGGTCTGCGGATACGCAGTATTTT. Its protein product is CASSITGRGSADTQYF.

J is TRBJ1-2 and V is TRBV15; 7 bases map to TRBD1. CDR1 and CDR2 from the germline V gene are LNHNV and YYDKDF (reference sequence). Trimming removed 4 bases from V and 9 bases from J; junction bases left unmatched: 11. The CDR3 runs to 14 residues. This CDR3 reads CATSNGRDRVCYTF. Written as DNA, the CDR3 is TGTGCCACCAGCAATGGGAGGGACAGAGTCTGCTACACCTTC. Variable domain in full (rest from reference TRBV15 and TRBJ1-2): DAMVIQNPRYQVTQFGKPVTLSCSQTLNHNVMYWYQQKSSQAPKLLFHYYDKDFNNEADTPDNFQSRRPNTSFCFLDIRSPGLGDTAMYLCATSNGRDRVCYTFGSGTRLTVV.

The chain uses TRBV19 and TRBJ1-5; 7 positions agree with TRBD1. The germline V gene has CDR1 LNHDA and CDR2 SQIVND (reference sequence). After removal of 8 bases from V and 8 bases from J, the junction contained 12 bases not matched to a gene. This CDR3 contains 14 residues. CDR3: CASGMTGPNKPQHF. CDR3 sequence (DNA): TGTGCCAGTGGAATGACAGGGCCTAATAAGCCCCAGCATTTT.

This clone was picked up a small number of times. V gene TRBV6-5 combines with J gene TRBJ2-1, with TRBD2 matching 7 bases. The CDR3 has 11 residues. Germline CDR1 reads MNHEY; CDR2 reads SVGAGI. V was pared by 5 bases and J by 9 bases, with 1 base of the junction left unmatched. The CDR3 reads CASSQRGEQFF. CDR3 coding DNA: TGTGCCAGCAGTCAGCGGGGTGAGCAGTTCTTC.

The rearrangement joins TRBV7-2 to TRBJ2-5; D remains unclear. CDR1 is SGHTA, CDR2 FQGNSA, per germline. The CDR3 runs 12 residues. V was trimmed by 5 bases and J by 5 bases, leaving 9 bases between them. The CDR3: CASSPQSETQYF. The CDR3 bases are TGTGCCAGCAGCCCCCAGAGCGAGACCCAGTACTTC.

J is TRBJ1-5 and V is TRBV30; D remains ambiguous. CDR1 GTSNPN and CDR2 SVGIG come from the germline V gene (reference sequence). CDR3 length: 16 residues. V lost 4 bases, J lost 3 bases, and 19 bases lay in between. The CDR3 sequence is CAWTESGRSDNQPQHF. The CDR3 nucleotides are TGTGCCTGGACCGAGTCAGGCAGAAGCGACAATCAGCCCCAGCATTTT.

The V call is TRBV9, the J call TRBJ1-1; TRBD1 might be the D (6 bases). Germline lookup yields CDR1 SGDLS and CDR2 YYNGEE. The CDR3 runs to 14 residues. The V end lost 0 bases, the J end lost 1 base, and 7 bases lay between the germline ends. DNA of the CDR3: TGTGCCAGCAGCGTAGGGGGGCAGAACACTGAAGCTTTCTTT. This encodes CASSVGGQNTEAFF.

The chain uses TRBV9 and TRBJ2-7; possibly TRBD1 for D (5 bases). V lost 0 bases to trimming and J lost 3 bases, with 13 bases between them. The CDR3 totals 15 residues. Germline V CDR1 and CDR2: SGDLS, YYNGEE. The CDR3 sequence: CASSVEEGVLYEQYF. CDR3 nucleotide sequence: TGTGCCAGCAGCGTAGAGGAAGGGGTCCTCTACGAGCAGTACTTC. Filled out from reference TRBV9 and TRBJ2-7, the complete variable domain reads DSGVTQTPKHLITATGQRVTLRCSPRSGDLSVYWYQQSLDQGLQFLIQYYNGEERAKGNILERFSAQQFPDLHSELNLSSLELGDSALYFCASSVEEGVLYEQYFGPGTRLTVT.

The chain links TRBV6-5 to TRBJ2-7; D ambiguous. This CDR3 has 12 residues. Trimming stripped 2 bases from V and 7 bases from J, with 9 bases between. Germline loops: CDR1 MNHEY, CDR2 SVGAGI. The CDR3 nucleotides read TGTGCCAGCAGTTACCGCCCCGGGGAGCAGTACTTC. It yields the protein CASSYRPGEQYF.

Here the CDR3 DNA reads TGTGCCAGCAGCTACCCCCCCCCGGGGCTACCCGGGGAGCTGTTTTTT. Translation gives CASSYPPPGLPGELFF. This rearrangement joins TRBV7-8 to TRBJ2-2; TRBD1 or TRBD2 may be the D gene (5 bases each). The V end lost 4 bases, the J end lost 6 bases, and 18 bases lay between the germline ends. Germline V CDR1 and CDR2: SGHVS, FQNEAQ. The CDR3 has 16 amino acids.

This clone has just one count. The V gene is TRBV11-1, the J gene TRBJ2-2, with 8 bases that match TRBD2. This CDR3 region has 16 residues. V lost 5 bases and J lost 3; bases outside the gene matches: 8. Germline CDR1 and CDR2: SGHAT and FQDESV (reference sequence). The CDR3 bases are TGTGCCAGCAGCCGCCGGGGACTAGTATACACCGGGGAGCTGTTTTTT. This encodes CASSRRGLVYTGELFF.

The rearrangement uses TRBV6-5 and TRBJ1-1; D might be TRBD1 (6 bases). Germline V gene lookup returns CDR1 MNHEY and CDR2 SVGAGI. This CDR3 region has 12 residues. Trimming left V 6 bases short and J 11 bases short, with 16 bases between. CDR3 in amino acids: CASRNTGNRAFF. CDR3 nucleotide sequence: TGTGCCAGCAGGAACACAGGGAATCGGGCTTTCTTT.